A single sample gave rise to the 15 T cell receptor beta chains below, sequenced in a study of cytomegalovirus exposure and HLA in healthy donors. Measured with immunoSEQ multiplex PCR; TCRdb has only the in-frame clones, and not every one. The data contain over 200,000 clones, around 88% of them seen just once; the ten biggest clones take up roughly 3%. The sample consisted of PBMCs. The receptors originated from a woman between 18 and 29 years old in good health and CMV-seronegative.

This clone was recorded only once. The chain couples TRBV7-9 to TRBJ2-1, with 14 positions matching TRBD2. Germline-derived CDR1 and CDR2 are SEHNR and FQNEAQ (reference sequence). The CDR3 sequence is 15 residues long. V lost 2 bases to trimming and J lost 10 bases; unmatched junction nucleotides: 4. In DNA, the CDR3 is TGTGCCAGCAGCTTACCGACTAGCGGGAGGGAGGAGCAGTTCTTC. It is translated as CASSLPTSGREEQFF.

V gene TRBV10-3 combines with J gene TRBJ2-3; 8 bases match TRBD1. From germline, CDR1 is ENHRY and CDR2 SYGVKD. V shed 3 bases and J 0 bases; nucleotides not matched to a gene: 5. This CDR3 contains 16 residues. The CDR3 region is CAISEGGQASTDTQYF. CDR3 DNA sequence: TGTGCCATCAGTGAAGGGGGACAGGCGAGCACAGATACGCAGTATTTT.

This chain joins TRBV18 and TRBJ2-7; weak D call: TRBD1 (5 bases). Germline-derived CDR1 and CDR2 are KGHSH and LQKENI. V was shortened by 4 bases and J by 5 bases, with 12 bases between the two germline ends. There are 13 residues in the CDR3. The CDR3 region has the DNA TGTGCCAGCTCACAACTCCCGACAGACGAGCAGTACTTC. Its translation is CASSQLPTDEQYF.

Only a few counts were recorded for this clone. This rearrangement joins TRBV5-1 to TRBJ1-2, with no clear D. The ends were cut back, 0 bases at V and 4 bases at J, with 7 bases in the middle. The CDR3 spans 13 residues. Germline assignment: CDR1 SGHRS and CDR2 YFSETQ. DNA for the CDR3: TGCGCCAGCAGCTTGGATCTAACCTATGGCTACACCTTC. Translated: CASSLDLTYGYTF. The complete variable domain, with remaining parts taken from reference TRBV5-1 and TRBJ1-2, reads KAGVTQTPRYLIKTRGQQVTLSCSPISGHRSVSWYQQTPGQGLQFLFEYFSETQRNKGNFPGRFSGRQFSNSRSEMNVSTLELGDSALYLCASSLDLTYGYTFGSGTRLTVV.

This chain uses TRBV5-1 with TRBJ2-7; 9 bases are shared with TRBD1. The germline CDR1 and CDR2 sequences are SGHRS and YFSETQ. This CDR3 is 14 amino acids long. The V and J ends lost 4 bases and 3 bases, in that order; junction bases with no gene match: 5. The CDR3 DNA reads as TGCGCCAGCAGCATAGGACAGGGGTTCTACGAGCAGTACTTC. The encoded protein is CASSIGQGFYEQYF.

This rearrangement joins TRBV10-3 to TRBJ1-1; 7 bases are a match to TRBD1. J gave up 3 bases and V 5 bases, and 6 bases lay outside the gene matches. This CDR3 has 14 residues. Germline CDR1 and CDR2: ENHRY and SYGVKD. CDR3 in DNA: TGTGCCATCAGTAGAGACAGGGAATACACTGAAGCTTTCTTT. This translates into CAISRDREYTEAFF.

This CDR3 is CATSRDRGPNQPQHF. The CDR3 coding sequence is TGTGCCACCAGCAGAGACAGGGGGCCGAATCAGCCCCAGCATTTT. This chain links TRBV15 with TRBJ1-5; 8 positions match TRBD1. Looked up from germline, CDR1 is LNHNV and CDR2 is YYDKDF (reference sequence). The ends lost 0 bases at V and 4 bases at J; junction bases unmatched: 2. This CDR3 spans 15 amino acids.

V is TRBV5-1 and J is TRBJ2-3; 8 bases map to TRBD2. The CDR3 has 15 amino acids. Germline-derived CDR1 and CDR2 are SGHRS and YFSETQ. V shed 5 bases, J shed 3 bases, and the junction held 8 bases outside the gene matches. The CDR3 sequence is CASSGTGGGTDTQYF. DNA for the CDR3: TGCGCCAGCAGTGGCACGGGAGGGGGGACAGATACGCAGTATTTT. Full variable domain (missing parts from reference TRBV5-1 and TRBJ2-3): KAGVTQTPRYLIKTRGQQVTLSCSPISGHRSVSWYQQTPGQGLQFLFEYFSETQRNKGNFPGRFSGRQFSNSRSEMNVSTLELGDSALYLCASSGTGGGTDTQYFGPGTRLTVL.

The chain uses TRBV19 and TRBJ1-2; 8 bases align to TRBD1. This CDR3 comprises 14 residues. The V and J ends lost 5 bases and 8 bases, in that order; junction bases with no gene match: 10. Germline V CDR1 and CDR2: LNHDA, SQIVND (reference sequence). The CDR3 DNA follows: TGTGCCAGTAGTGGATCCGGGACAGGTCGCGGCTACACCTTC. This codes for CASSGSGTGRGYTF.

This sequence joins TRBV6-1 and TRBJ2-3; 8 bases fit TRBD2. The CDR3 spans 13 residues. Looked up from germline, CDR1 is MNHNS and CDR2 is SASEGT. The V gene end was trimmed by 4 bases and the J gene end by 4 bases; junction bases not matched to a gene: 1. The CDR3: CASSASGPDTQYF. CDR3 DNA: TGTGCCAGCAGTGCTAGCGGGCCAGATACGCAGTATTTT.

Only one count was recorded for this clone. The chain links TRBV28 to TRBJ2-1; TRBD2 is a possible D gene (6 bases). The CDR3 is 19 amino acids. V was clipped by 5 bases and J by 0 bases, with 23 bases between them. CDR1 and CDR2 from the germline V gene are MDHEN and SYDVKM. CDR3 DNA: TGTGCCAGCAGTAAACACGGACTAACCCTTACGAGCTCCTACAATGAGCAGTTCTTC. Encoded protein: CASSKHGLTLTSSYNEQFF.

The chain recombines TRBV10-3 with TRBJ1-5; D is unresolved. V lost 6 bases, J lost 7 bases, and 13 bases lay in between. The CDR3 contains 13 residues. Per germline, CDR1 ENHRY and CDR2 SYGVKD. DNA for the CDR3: TGTGCCATCAGAGAGGAGGAGGGACAGCCCCAGCATTTT. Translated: CAIREEEGQPQHF.

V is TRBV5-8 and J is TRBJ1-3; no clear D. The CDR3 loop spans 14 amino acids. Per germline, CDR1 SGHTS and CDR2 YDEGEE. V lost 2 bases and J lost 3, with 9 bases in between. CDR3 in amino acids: CASSFFSGGNTIYF. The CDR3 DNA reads TGTGCCAGCAGCTTTTTTTCGGGTGGAAACACCATATATTTT.

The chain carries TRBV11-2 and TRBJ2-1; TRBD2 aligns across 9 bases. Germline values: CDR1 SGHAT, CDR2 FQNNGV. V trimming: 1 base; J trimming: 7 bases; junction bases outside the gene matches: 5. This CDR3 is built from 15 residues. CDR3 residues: CASSLGGRAGNEQFF. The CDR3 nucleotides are TGTGCCAGCAGCTTAGGCGGGAGGGCCGGGAATGAGCAGTTCTTC.

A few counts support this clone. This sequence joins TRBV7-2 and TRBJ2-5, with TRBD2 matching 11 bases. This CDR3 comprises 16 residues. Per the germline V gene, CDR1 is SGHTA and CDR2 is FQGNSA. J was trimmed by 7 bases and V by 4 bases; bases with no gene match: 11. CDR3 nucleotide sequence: TGTGCCAGCAGCTCCGAGACTAGCGGGGCGACGGGGACCCAGTACTTC. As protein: CASSSETSGATGTQYF.